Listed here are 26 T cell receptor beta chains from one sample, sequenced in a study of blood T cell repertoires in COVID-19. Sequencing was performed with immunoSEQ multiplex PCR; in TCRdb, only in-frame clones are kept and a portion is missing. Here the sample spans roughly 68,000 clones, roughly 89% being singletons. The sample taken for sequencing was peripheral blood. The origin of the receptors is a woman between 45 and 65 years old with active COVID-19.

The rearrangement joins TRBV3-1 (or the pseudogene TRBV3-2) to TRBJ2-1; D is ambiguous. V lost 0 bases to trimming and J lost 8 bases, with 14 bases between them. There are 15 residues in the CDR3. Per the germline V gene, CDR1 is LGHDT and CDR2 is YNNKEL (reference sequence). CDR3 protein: CASSQDTAVLDEQFF. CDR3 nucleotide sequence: TGTGCCAGCAGCCAAGATACTGCGGTTCTGGATGAGCAGTTCTTC.

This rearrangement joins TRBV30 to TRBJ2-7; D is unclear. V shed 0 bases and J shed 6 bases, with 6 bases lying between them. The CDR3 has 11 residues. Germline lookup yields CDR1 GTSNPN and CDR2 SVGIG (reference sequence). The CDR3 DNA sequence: TGTGCCTGGAGTGTACTCGCCGAGCAGTACTTC. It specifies CAWSVLAEQYF.

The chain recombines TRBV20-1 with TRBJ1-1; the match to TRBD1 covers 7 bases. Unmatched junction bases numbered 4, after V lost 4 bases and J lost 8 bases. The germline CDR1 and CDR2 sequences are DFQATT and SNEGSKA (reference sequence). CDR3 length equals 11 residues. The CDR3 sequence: CSATGGGEAFF. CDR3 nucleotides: TGCAGTGCTACAGGGGGAGGAGAAGCTTTCTTT.

The CDR3 bases are TGTGCCTGGAGGGGACAGGGGAAAGAGTATGGCTACACCTTC. It translates to CAWRGQGKEYGYTF. The chain uses TRBV30 and TRBJ1-2, with TRBD1 matching 10 bases. Germline V lookup: CDR1 GTSNPN, CDR2 SVGIG (reference sequence). CDR3 length: 14 residues. Trimming removed 3 bases from V and 5 bases from J; junction bases left unmatched: 6.

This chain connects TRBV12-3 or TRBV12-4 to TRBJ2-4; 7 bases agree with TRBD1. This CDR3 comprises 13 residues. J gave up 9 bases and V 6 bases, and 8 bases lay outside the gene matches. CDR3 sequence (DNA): TGTGCCAGCAGCAGGGGGAAGGCGAGCATTCAGTACTTC. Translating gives CASSRGKASIQYF.

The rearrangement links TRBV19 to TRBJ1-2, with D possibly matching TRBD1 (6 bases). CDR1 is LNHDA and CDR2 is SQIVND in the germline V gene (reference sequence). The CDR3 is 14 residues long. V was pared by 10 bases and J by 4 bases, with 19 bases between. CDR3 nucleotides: TGTGCCACGGCTGGGTGGACAGACCGCTATGGCTACACCTTC. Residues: CATAGWTDRYGYTF.

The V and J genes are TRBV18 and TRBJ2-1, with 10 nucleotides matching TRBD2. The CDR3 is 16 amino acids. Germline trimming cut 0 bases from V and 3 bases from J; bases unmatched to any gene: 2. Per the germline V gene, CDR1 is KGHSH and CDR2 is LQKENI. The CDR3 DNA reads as TGTGCCAGCTCACCACCGGGACTAGCGTACTACAATGAGCAGTTCTTC. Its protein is CASSPPGLAYYNEQFF.

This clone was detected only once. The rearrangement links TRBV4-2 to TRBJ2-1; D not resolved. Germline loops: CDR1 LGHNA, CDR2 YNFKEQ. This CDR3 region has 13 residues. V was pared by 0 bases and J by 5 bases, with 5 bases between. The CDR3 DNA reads TGTGCCAGCAGCCAAGAAGGAGACAATGAGCAGTTCTTC. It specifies CASSQEGDNEQFF.

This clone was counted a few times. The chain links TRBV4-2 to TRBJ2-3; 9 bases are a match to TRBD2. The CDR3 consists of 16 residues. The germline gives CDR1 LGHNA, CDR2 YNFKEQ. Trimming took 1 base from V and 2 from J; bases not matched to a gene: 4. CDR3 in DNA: TGTGCCAGCAGCCAAGGGGCGGGAGGGATCACAGATACGCAGTATTTT. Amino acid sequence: CASSQGAGGITDTQYF.

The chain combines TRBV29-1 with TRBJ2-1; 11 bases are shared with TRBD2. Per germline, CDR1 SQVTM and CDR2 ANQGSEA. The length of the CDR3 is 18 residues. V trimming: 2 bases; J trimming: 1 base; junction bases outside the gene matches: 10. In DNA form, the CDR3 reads TGCAGCGTTGAACGGGAATTAGCGGGAGGGGGATCCTACAATGAGCAGTTCTTC. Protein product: CSVERELAGGGSYNEQFF.

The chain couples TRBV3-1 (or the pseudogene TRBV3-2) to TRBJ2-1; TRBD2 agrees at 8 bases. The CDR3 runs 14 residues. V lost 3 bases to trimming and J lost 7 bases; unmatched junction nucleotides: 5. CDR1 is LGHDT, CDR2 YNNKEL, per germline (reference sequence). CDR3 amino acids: CASSHTGGANEQFF. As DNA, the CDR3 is TGTGCCAGCAGCCACACCGGGGGGGCTAATGAGCAGTTCTTC.

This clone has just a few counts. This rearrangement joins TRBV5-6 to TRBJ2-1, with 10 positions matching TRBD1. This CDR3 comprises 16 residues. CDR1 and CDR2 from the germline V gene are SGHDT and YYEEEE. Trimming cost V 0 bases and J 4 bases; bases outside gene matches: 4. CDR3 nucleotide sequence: TGTGCCAGCAGCTTGGTTCGGGACAGGGGATACAATGAGCAGTTCTTC. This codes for CASSLVRDRGYNEQFF.

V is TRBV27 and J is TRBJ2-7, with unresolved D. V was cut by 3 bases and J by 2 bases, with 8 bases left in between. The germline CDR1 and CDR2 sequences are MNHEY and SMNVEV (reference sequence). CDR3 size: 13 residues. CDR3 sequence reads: CASSFSGPYEQYF. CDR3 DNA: TGTGCCAGCAGTTTCAGTGGTCCCTACGAGCAGTACTTC.

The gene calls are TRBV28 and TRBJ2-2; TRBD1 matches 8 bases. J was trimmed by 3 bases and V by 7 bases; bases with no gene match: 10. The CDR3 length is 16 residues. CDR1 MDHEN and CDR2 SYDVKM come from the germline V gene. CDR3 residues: CASKGQGALDTGELFF. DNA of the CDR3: TGTGCCAGCAAAGGGCAGGGGGCTCTTGACACCGGGGAGCTGTTTTTT.

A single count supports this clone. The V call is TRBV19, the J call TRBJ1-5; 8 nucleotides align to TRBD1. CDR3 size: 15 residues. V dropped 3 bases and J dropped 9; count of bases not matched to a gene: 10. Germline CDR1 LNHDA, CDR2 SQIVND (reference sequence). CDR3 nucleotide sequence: TGTGCCAGTAGTATCGACAGGGGCCCCTTTGGGCCCCAGCATTTT. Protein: CASSIDRGPFGPQHF.

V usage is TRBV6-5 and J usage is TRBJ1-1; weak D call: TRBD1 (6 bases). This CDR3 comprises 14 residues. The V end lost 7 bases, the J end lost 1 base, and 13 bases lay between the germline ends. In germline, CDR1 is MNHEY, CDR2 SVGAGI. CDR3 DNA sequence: TGTGCCAGCACCCTGACAGGAGGGAACACTGAAGCTTTCTTT. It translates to CASTLTGGNTEAFF.

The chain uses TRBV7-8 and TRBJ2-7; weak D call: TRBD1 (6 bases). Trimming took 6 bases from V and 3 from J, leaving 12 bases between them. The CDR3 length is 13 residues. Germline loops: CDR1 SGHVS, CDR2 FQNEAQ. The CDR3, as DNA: TGTGCCAGCAGGAAGGGACAAAACTACGAGCAGTACTTC. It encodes CASRKGQNYEQYF.

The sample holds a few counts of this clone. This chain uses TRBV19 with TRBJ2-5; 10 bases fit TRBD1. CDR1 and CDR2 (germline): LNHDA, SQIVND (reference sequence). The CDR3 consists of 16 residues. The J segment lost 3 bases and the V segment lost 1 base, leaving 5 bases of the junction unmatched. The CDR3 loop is CASSIVPGQGKETQYF. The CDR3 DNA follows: TGTGCCAGTAGTATAGTACCGGGACAGGGGAAAGAGACCCAGTACTTC.

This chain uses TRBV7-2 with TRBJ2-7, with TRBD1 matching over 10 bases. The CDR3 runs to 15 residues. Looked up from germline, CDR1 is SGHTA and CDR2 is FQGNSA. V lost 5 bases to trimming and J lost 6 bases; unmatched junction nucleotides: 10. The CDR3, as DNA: TGTGCCAGCAGCCCCCAGGGGACAGGGGTATTCGAGCAGTACTTC. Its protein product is CASSPQGTGVFEQYF.

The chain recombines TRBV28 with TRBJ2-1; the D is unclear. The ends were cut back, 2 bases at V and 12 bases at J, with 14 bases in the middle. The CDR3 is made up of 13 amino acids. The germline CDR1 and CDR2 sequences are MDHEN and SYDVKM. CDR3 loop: CASSLNSPPPQFF. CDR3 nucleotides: TGTGCCAGCAGTTTAAATAGCCCCCCCCCGCAGTTCTTC.

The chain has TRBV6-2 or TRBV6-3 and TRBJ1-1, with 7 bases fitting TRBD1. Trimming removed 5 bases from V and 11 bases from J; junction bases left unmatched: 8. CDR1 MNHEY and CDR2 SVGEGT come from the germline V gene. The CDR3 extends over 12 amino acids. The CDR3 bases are TGTGCCAGCAGTATCTACAGGGGCCTGGCTTTCTTT. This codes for CASSIYRGLAFF.

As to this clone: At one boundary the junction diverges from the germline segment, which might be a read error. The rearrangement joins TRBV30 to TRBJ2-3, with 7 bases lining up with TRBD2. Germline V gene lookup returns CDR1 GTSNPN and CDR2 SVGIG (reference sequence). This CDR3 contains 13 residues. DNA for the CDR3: TGTGCCGGGAGGGTGCGGGGTACAGATACGCAGTATTTT. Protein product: CAGRVRGTDTQYF. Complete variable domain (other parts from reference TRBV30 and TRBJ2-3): SQTIHQWPATLVQPVGSPLSLECTVEGTSNPNLYWYRQAAGRGLQLLFYSVGIGQISSEVPQNLSASRPQDRQFILSSKKLLLSDSGFYLCAGRVRGTDTQYFGPGTRLTVL.

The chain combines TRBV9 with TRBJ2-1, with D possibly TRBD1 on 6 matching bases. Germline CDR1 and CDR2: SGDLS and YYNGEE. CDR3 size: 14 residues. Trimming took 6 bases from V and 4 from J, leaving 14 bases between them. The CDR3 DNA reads TGTGCCAGCAATAATGGGACACCGTACAATGAGCAGTTCTTC. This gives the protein CASNNGTPYNEQFF.

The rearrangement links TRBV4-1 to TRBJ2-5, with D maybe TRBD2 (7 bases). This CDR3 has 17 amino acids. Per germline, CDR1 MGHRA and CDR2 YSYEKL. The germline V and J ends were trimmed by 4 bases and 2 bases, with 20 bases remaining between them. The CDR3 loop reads CASSLGGRPSGQETQYF. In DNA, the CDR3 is TGCGCCAGCAGCCTGGGGGGGCGGCCTAGCGGACAAGAGACCCAGTACTTC.

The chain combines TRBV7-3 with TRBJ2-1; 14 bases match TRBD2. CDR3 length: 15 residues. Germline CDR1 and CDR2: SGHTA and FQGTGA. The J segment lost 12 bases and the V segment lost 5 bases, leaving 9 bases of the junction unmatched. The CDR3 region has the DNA TGTGCCAGCAGCCCCGGGACTAGCGGGAGCGCGGGGCAGTTCTTC. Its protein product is CASSPGTSGSAGQFF.

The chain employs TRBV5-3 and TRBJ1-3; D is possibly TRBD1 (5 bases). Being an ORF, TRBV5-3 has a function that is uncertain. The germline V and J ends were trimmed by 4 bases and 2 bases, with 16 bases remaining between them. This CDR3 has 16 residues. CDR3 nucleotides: TGTGCCAGAAGCCGCACAGGATGGGGAACTGGAAACACCATATATTTT. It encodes CARSRTGWGTGNTIYF.